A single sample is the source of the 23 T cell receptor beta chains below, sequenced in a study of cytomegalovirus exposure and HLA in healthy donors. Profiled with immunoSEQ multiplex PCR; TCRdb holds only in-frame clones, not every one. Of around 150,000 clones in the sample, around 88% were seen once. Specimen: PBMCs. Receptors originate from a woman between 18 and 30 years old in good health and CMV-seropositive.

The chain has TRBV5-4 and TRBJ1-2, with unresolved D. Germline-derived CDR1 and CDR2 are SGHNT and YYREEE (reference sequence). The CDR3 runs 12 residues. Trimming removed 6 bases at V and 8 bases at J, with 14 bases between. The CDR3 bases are TGTGCCAGCACCACTGGGAGCGGGGGCTACACCTTC. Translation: CASTTGSGGYTF. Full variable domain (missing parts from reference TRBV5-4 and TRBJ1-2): ETGVTQSPTHLIKTRGQQVTLRCSSQSGHNTVSWYQQALGQGPQFIFQYYREEENGRGNFPPRFSGLQFPNYSSELNVNALELDDSALYLCASTTGSGGYTFGSGTRLTVV.

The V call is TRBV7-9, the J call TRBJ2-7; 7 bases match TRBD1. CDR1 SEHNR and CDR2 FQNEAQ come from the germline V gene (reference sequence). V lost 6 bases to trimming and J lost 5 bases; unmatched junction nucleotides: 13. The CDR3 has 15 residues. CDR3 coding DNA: TGTGCCAGCAGGGCCTTTTCAGACAGGGTCCACGAGCAGTACTTC. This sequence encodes CASRAFSDRVHEQYF.

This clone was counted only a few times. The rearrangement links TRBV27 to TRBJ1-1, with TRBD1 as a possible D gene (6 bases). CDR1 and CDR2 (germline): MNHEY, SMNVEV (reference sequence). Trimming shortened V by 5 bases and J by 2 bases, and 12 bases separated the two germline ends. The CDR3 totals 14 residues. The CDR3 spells CASSPGEGNTEAFF. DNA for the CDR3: TGTGCCAGCAGTCCAGGGGAGGGAAACACTGAAGCTTTCTTT.

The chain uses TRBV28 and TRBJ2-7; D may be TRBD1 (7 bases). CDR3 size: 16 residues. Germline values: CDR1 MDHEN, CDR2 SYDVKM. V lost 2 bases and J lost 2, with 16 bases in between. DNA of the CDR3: TGTGCCAGCAGTTTAATTCTGCAGGGGGGAACCTACGAGCAGTACTTC. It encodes CASSLILQGGTYEQYF. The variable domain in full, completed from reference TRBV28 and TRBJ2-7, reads DVKVTQSSRYLVKRTGEKVFLECVQDMDHENMFWYRQDPGLGLRLIYFSYDVKMKEKGDIPEGYSVSREKKERFSLILESASTNQTSMYLCASSLILQGGTYEQYFGPGTRLTVT.

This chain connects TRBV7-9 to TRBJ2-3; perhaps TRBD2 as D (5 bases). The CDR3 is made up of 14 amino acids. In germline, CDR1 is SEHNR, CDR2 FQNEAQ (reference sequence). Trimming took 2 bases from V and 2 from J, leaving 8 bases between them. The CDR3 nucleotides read TGTGCCAGCAGCTTAAGCGGAGCCACAGATACGCAGTATTTT. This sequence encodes CASSLSGATDTQYF.

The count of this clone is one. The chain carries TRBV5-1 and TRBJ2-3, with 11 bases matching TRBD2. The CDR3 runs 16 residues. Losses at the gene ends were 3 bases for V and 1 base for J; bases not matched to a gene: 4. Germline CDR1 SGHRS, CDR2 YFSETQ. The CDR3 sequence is CASSSGTSGRTDTQYF. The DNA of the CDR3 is TGCGCCAGCAGCTCCGGGACTAGCGGTCGCACAGATACGCAGTATTTT. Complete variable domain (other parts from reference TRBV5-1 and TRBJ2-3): KAGVTQTPRYLIKTRGQQVTLSCSPISGHRSVSWYQQTPGQGLQFLFEYFSETQRNKGNFPGRFSGRQFSNSRSEMNVSTLELGDSALYLCASSSGTSGRTDTQYFGPGTRLTVL.

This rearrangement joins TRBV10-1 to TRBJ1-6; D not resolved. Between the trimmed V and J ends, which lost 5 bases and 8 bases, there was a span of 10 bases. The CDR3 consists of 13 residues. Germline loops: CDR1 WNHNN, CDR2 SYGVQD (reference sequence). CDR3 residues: CASSKVADSPLHF. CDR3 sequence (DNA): TGCGCCAGCAGTAAGGTCGCGGATTCACCCCTCCACTTT.

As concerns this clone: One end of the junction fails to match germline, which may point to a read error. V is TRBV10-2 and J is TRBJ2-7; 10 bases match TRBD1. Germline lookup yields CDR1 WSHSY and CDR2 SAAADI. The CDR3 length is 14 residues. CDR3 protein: CASREGQGTYEQYF. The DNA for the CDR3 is TGCGCCAGCCGTGAGGGACAGGGGACCTACGAGCAGTACTTC.

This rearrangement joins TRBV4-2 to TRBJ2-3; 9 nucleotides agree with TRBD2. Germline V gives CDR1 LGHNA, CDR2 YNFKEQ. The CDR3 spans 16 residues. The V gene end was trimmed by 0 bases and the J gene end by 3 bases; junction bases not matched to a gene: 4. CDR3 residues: CASSQELGLATDTQYF. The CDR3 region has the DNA TGTGCCAGCAGCCAAGAGTTAGGACTAGCGACAGATACGCAGTATTTT.

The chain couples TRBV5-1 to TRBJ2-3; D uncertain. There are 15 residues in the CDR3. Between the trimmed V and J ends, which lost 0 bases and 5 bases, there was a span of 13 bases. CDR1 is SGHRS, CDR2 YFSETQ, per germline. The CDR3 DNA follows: TGCGCCAGCAGCTTGGGTAACCGGTTAAGAGATACGCAGTATTTT. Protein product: CASSLGNRLRDTQYF. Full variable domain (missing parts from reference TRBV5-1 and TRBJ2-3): KAGVTQTPRYLIKTRGQQVTLSCSPISGHRSVSWYQQTPGQGLQFLFEYFSETQRNKGNFPGRFSGRQFSNSRSEMNVSTLELGDSALYLCASSLGNRLRDTQYFGPGTRLTVL.

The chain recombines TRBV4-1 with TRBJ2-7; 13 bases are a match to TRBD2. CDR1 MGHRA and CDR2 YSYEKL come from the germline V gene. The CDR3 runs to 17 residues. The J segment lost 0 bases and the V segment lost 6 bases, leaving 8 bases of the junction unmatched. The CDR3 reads CASSKGTSGESSYEQYF. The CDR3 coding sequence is TGCGCCAGCAGTAAAGGGACTAGCGGGGAAAGCTCCTACGAGCAGTACTTC.

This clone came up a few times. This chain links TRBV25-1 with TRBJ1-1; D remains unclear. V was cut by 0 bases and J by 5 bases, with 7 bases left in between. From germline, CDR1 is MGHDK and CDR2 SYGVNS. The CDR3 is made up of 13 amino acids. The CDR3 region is CASSEYSRTEAFF. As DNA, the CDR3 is TGTGCCAGCAGTGAATATAGTCGGACTGAAGCTTTCTTT.

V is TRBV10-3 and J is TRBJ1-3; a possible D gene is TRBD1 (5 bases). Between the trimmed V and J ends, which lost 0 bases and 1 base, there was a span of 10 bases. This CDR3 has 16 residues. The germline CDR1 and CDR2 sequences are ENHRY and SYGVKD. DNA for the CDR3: TGTGCCATCAGTGAGTCAATCGGGGGTTCTGGAAACACCATATATTTT. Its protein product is CAISESIGGSGNTIYF.

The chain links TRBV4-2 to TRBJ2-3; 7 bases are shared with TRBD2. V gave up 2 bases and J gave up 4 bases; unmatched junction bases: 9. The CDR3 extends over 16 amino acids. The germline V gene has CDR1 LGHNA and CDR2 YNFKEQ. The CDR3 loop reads CASSQRRLARPDTQYF. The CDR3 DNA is TGTGCCAGCAGCCAACGGCGACTAGCTAGGCCAGATACGCAGTATTTT.

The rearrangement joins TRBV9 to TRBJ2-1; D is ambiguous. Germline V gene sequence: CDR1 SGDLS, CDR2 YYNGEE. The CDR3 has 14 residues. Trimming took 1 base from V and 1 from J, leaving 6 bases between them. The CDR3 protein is CASSVRLSYNEQFF. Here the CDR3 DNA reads TGTGCCAGCAGCGTACGACTGTCCTACAATGAGCAGTTCTTC.

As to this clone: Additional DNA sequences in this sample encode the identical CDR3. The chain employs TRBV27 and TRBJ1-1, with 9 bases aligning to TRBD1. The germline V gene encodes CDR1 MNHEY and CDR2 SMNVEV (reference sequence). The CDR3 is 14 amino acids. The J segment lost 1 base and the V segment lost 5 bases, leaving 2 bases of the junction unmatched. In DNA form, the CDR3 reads TGTGCCAGCAGTACGACAGGGGGGAACACTGAAGCTTTCTTT. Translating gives CASSTTGGNTEAFF.

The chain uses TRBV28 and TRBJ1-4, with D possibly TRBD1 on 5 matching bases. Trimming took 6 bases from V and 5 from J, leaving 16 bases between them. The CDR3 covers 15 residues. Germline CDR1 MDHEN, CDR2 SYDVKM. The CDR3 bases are TGTGCCAGCAGCCCCTCCGACAGACCGAATGAAAAACTGTTTTTT. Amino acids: CASSPSDRPNEKLFF.

CDR3 loop: CASSQSLAGVVTGELFF. The CDR3 nucleotides read TGTGCCAGCAGCCAATCTCTAGCGGGAGTCGTAACCGGGGAGCTGTTTTTT. The rearrangement links TRBV14 to TRBJ2-2; 10 nucleotides align to TRBD2. CDR1 is SGHDN and CDR2 is FVKESK in the germline V gene. This CDR3 is 17 amino acids long. V lost 2 bases and J lost 5; bases outside the gene matches: 8.

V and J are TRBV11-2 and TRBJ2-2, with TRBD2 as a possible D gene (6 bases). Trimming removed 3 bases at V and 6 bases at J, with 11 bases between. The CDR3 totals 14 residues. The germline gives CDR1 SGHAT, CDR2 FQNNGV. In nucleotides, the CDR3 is TGTGCCAGCAGCTTGACTAGAAGTTCCGGGGAGCTGTTTTTT. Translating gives CASSLTRSSGELFF.

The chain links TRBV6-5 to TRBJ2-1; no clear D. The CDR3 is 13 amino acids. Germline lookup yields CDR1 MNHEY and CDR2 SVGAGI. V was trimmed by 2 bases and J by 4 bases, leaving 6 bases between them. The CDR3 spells CASSYDIYNEQFF. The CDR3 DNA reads TGTGCCAGCAGTTACGACATATACAATGAGCAGTTCTTC.

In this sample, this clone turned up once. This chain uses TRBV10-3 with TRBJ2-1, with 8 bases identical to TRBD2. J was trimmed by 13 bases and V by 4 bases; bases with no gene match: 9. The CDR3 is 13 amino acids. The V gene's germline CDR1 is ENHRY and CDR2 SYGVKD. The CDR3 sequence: CAISGTGGAEQFF. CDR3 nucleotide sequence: TGTGCCATCAGTGGAACGGGGGGGGCTGAACAGTTCTTC.

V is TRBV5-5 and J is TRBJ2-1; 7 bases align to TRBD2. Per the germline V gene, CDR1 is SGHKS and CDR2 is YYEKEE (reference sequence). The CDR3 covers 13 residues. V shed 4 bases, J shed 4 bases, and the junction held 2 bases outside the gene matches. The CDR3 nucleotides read TGTGCCAGCAGCACTAGCGCGTACAATGAGCAGTTCTTC. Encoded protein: CASSTSAYNEQFF.

The CDR3 DNA follows: TGCGCCAGCAGCCGCAAAGCCCACCCGGATGAGCAGTTCTTC. The encoded protein is CASSRKAHPDEQFF. The chain recombines TRBV4-1 with TRBJ2-1; D call uncertain. V was trimmed by 4 bases and J by 8 bases, leaving 15 bases between them. CDR3 length: 14 residues. Germline CDR1 MGHRA, CDR2 YSYEKL.